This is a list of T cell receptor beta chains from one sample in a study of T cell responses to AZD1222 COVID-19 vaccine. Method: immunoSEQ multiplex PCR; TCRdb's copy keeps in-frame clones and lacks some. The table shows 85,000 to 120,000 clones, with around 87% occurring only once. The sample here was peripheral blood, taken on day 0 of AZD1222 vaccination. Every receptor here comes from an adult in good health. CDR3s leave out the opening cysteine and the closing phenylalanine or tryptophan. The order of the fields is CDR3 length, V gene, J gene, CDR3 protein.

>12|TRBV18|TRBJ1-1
ASSPGTGGTEAF
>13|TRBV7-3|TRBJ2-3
ASSLTGAGPDTQY
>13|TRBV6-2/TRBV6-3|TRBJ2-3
ASSYFGRGTDTQY
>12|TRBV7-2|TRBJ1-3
ASSLAYPGNTIY
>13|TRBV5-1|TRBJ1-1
ASSRDTSGGTEAF
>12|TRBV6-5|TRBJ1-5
ATQRTGRNQPQH
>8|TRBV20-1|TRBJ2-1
SASHNEQF
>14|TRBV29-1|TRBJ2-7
SVSFGVERENYEQY
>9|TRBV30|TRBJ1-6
AYQKNSPLH
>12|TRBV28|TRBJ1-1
ASSSPGQQTEAF
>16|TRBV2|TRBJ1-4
ASSDRRSGRTANEKLF
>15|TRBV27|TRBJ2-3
ASSLSARLAGQDTQY
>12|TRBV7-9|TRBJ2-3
ASSPGSLADTQY
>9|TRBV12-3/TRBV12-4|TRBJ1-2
ASSLGAGYT
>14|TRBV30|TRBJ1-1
AWSARRGSGNTEAF
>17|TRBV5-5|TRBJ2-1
ASSPGTSGTPSSYNEQF
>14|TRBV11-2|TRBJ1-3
ASSLLRGRSGNTIY
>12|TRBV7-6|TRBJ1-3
ASSLTGRGNTIY
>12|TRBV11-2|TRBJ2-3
ASNDRSEGDTQY
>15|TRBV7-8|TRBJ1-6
ASRLVAGSSYNSPLH
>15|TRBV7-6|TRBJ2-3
ASTLTAGTGSTDTQY
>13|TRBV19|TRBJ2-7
ASSISFSSSYEQY
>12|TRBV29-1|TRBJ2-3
SVDSAGDTDTQY
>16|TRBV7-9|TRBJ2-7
ASSAGTSPRGKSYEQY
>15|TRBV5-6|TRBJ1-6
ASSLDSLLGTNSPLH
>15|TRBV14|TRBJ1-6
ASSQQGASSYNSPLH
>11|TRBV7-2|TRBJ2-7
ASSLGGIYEQY
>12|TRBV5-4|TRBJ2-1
ASSLVGAGQSLF
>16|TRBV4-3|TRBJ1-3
ASSPDGVTGLGRNTIY
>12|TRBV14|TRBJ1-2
ASSQGSSNYGYT
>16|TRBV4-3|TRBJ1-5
ASSQGTGAPYSNQPQH
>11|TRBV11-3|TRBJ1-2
ASSRDMNYGYT
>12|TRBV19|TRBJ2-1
ASLPGLAGGEQF
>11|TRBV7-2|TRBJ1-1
ASSPIGNTEAF
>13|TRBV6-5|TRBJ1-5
ASSYDWTTNQPQH
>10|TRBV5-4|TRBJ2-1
ASSFEGYEQF
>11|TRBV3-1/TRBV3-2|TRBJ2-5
ASSQGLGETQY
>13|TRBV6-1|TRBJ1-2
ASSAAEAGDYGYT
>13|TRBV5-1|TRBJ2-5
ASSREDRGWETQY
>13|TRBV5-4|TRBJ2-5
ASSLGQGRLETQY
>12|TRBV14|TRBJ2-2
ASRTGMATGELF
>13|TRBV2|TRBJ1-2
ASTPPEGISYGYT
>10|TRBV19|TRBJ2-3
ASSIGTDTQY
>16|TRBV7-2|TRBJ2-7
ASSPNRGLAGGSYEQY
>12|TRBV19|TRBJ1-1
ASSIRGRVTEAF
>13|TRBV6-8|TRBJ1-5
ASRRDRVSNQPQH
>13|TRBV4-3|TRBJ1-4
ASSQARTGNEKLF
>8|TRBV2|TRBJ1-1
ASDGGRAF
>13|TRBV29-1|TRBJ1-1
SVEDWYGGHTEAF
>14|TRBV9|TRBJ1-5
ASSPDLGGRDQPQH
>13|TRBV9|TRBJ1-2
ASSVEGGRPEGYT
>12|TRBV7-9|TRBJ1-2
ASTLAGVDYGYT